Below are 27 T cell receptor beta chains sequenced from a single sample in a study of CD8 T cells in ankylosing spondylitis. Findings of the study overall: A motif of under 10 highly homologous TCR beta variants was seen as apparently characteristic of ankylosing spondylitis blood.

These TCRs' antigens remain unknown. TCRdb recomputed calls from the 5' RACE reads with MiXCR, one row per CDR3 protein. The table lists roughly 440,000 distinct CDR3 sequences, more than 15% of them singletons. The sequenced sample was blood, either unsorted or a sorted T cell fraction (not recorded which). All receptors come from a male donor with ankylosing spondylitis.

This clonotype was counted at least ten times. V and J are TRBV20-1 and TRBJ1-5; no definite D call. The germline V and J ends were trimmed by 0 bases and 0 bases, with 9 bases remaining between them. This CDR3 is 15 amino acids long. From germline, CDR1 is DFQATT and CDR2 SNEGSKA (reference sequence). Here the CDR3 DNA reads TGCAGTGCTAGAGATAAACGGTCTAGCAATCAGCCCCAGCATTTT. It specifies CSARDKRSSNQPQHF.

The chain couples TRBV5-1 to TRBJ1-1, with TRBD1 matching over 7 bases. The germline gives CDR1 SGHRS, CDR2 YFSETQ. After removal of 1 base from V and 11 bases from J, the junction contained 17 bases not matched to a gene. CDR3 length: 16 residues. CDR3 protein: CASSLLNGRTGPGAFF. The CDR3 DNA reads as TGCGCCAGCAGCTTGTTGAACGGTAGGACAGGCCCGGGGGCTTTCTTT.

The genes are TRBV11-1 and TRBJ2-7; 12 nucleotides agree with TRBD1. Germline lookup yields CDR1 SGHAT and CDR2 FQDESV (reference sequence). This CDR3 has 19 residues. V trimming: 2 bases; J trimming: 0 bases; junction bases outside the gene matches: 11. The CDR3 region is CASSLTGTGGISGSYEQYF. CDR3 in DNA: TGTGCCAGCAGCTTAACTGGGACAGGGGGCATAAGTGGCTCCTACGAGCAGTACTTC.

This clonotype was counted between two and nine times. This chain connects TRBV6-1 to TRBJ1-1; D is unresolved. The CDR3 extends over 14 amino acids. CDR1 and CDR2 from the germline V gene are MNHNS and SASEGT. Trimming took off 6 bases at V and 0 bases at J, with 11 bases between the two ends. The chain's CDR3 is CASSREGMNTEAFF. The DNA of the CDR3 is TGTGCCAGCAGCCGCGAAGGGATGAACACTGAAGCTTTCTTT.

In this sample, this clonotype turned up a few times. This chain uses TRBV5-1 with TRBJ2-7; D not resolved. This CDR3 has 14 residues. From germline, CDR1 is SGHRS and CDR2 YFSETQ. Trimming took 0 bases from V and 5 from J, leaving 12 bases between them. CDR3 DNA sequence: TGCGCCAGCAGCTTGGTAGGGAACCCCAACGAGCAGTACTTC. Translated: CASSLVGNPNEQYF.

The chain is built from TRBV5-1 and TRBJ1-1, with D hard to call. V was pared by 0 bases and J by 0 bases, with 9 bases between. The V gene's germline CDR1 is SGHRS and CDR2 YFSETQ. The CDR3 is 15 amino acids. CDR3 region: CASSLVPGMNTEAFF. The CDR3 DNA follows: TGCGCCAGCAGCTTGGTTCCCGGCATGAACACTGAAGCTTTCTTT.

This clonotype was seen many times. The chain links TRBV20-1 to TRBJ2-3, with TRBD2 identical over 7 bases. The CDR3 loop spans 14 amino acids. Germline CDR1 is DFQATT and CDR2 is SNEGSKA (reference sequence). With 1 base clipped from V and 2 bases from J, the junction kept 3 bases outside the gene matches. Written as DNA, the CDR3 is TGCAGTGCTAGAGTCGCGGGAGACACAGATACGCAGTATTTT. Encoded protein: CSARVAGDTDTQYF.

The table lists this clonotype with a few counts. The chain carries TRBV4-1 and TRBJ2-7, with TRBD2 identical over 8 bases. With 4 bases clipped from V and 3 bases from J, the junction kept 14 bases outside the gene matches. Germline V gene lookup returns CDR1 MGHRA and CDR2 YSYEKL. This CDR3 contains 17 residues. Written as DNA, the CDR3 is TGCGCCAGCAGCCGGGCCCCCACTAGCGGACAATTCTACGAGCAGTACTTC. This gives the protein CASSRAPTSGQFYEQYF.

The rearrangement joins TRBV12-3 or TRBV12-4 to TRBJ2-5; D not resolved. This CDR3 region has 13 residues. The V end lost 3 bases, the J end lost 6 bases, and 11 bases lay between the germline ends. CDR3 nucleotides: TGTGCCAGCAGTTTTGTTGGGCGGAAGACCCAGTACTTC. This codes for CASSFVGRKTQYF.

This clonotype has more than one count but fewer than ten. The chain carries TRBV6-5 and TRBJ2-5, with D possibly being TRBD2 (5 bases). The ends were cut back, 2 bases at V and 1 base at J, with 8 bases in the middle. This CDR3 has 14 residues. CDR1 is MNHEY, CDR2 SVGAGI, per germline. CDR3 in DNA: TGTGCCAGCAGTTACGGAGGTACCCAAGAGACCCAGTACTTC. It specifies CASSYGGTQETQYF.

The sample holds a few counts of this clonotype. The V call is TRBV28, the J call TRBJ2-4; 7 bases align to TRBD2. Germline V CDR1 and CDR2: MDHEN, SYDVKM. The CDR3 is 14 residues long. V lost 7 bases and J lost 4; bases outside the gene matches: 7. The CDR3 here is CASNEAGVKNIQYF. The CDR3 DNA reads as TGTGCCAGCAACGAGGCGGGAGTGAAAAACATTCAGTACTTC.

The CDR3 loop reads CASSSTGVTSYEQYF. The CDR3 region has the DNA TGCGCCAGCAGCTCCACAGGGGTAACATCCTACGAGCAGTACTTC. The chain recombines TRBV5-1 with TRBJ2-7; 7 bases are shared with TRBD1. CDR1 is SGHRS and CDR2 is YFSETQ in the germline V gene. This CDR3 is 15 amino acids long. Losses at the gene ends were 3 bases for V and 1 base for J; bases not matched to a gene: 7.

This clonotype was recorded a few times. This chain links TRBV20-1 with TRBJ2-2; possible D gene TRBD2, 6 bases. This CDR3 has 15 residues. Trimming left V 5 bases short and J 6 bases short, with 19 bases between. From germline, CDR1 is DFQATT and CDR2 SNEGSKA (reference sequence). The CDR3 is CSAPAGSHPAGELFF. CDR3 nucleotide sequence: TGCAGTGCTCCTGCGGGGAGCCACCCAGCCGGGGAGCTGTTTTTT.

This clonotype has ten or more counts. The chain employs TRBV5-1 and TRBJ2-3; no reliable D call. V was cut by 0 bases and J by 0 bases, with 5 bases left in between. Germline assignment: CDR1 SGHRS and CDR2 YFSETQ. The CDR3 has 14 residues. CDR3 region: CASSLAQSTDTQYF. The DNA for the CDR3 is TGCGCCAGCAGCTTGGCCCAGAGCACAGATACGCAGTATTTT.

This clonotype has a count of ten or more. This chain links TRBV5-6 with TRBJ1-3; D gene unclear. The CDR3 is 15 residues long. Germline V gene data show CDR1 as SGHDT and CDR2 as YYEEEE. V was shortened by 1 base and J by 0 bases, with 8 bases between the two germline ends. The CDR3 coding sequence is TGTGCCAGCAGCTTGCTGTCCCTCTCTGGAAACACCATATATTTT. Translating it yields CASSLLSLSGNTIYF.

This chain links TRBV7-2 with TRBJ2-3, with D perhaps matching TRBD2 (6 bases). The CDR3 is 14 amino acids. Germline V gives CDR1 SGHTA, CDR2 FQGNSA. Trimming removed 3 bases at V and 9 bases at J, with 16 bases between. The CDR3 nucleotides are TGTGCCAGCAGCTTCGGGTTACTAGCTACAACGCAGTATTTT. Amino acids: CASSFGLLATTQYF. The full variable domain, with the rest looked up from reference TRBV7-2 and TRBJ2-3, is GAGVSQSPSNKVTEKGKDVELRCDPISGHTALYWYRQSLGQGLEFLIYFQGNSAPDKSGLPSDRFSAERTGGSVSTLTIQRTQQEDSAVYLCASSFGLLATTQYFGPGTRLTVL.

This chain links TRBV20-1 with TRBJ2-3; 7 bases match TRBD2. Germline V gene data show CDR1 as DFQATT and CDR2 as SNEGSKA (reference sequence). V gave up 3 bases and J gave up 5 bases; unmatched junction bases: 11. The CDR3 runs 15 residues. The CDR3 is CSASNAGVSGDTQYF. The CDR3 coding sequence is TGCAGTGCTAGTAACGCGGGGGTGAGCGGAGATACGCAGTATTTT.

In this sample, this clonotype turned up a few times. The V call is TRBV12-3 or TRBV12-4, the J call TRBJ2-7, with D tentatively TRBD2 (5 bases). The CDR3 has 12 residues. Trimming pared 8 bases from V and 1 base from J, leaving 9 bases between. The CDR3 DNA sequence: TGTGCCAGCCGAGCGGAATCCTACGAGCAGTACTTC. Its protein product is CASRAESYEQYF.

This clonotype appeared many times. CDR3 loop: CASSFTGYEAFF. Here the CDR3 DNA reads TGTGCCAGCAGCTTTACAGGATATGAAGCTTTCTTT. The chain employs TRBV11-2 and TRBJ1-1; maybe TRBD1 (5 bases). The CDR3 is made up of 12 amino acids. V lost 3 bases and J 7 bases, leaving 9 bases between the germline ends. CDR1 SGHAT and CDR2 FQNNGV come from the germline V gene.

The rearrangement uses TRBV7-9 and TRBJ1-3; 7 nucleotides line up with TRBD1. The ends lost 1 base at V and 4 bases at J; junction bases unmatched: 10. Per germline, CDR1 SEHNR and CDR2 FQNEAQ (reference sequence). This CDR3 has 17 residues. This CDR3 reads CASSLVSTGSSGNTIYF. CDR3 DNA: TGTGCCAGCAGCTTAGTCTCGACAGGGTCTTCCGGAAACACCATATATTTT.

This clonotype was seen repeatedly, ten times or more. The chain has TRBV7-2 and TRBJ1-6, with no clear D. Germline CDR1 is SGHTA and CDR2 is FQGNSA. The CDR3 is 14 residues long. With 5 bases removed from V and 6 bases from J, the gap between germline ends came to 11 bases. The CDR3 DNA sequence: TGTGCCAGCAGCCTCCCTATTCTTAATTCACCCCTCCACTTT. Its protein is CASSLPILNSPLHF.

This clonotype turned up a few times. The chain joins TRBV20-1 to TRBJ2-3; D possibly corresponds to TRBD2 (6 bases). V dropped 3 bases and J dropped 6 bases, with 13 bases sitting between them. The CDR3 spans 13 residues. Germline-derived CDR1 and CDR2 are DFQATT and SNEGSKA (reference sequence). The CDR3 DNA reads TGCAGTGCTAGGGATATAGCGGCGGATACGCAGTATTTT. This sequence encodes CSARDIAADTQYF.

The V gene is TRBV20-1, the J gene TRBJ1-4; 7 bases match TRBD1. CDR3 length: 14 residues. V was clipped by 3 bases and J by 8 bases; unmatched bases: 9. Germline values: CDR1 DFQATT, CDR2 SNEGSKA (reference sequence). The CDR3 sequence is CSASRRQGNEKLFF. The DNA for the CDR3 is TGCAGTGCTAGTCGGCGACAGGGAAACGAAAAACTGTTTTTT.

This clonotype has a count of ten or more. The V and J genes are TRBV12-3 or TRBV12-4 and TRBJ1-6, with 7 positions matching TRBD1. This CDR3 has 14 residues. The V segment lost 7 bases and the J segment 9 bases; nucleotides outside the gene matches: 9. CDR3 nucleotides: TGTGCCAGCAAACTTACAGGGGTTATTTCACCCCTCCACTTT. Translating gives CASKLTGVISPLHF.

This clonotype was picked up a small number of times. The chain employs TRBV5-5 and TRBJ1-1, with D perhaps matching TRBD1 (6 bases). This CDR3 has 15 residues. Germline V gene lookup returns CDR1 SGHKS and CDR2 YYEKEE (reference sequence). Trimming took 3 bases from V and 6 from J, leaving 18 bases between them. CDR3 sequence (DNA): TGTGCCAGCAGCTCCCCTAGCGGACAGAGGGCTGAAGCTTTCTTT. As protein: CASSSPSGQRAEAFF.

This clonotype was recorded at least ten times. The CDR3: CASSLSGGGRTEAFF. In nucleotides, the CDR3 is TGTGCCAGCAGCTTATCGGGCGGCGGTCGAACTGAAGCTTTCTTT. V usage is TRBV5-8 and J usage is TRBJ1-1; unclear D gene. The V gene's germline CDR1 is SGHTS and CDR2 YDEGEE. Between the trimmed V and J ends, which lost 2 bases and 5 bases, there was a span of 16 bases. This CDR3 spans 15 amino acids. Full variable domain (remainder filled in from reference TRBV5-8 and TRBJ1-1): EAGVTQSPTHLIKTRGQQATLRCSPISGHTSVYWYQQALGLGLQFLLWYDEGEERNRGNFPPRFSGRQFPNYSSELNVNALELEDSALYLCASSLSGGGRTEAFFGQGTRLTVV.

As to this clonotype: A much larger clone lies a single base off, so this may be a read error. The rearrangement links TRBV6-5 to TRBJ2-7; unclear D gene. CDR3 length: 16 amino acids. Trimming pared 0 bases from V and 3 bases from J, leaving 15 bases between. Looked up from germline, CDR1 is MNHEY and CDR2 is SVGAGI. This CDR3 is CASSYSRASHFYEQYF. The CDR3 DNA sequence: TGTGCCAGCAGTTACTCGCGAGCGTCCCACTTCTACGAGCAGTACTTC.